Listed here are 13 T cell receptor beta chains from one sample, sequenced in a study of cytomegalovirus exposure and HLA in healthy donors. In the PCR, 60 Vbeta and 13 Jbeta primers were used. This table comes from immunoSEQ multiplex PCR, and its TCRdb copy is limited to in-frame clones, with some not included. The data contain roughly 140,000 clones, 64% of them singletons. The material sequenced was PBMCs. These receptors originate from a woman under 40 in good health and CMV-seropositive.

In its sample, this clone was seen a few times. The V gene is TRBV2, the J gene TRBJ1-2; 11 bases match TRBD1. Germline assignment: CDR1 SNHLY and CDR2 FYNNEI. CDR3 length: 15 amino acids. With 4 bases clipped from V and 7 bases from J, the junction kept 8 bases outside the gene matches. The CDR3 DNA sequence: TGTGCCAGCAGTGCCGGGACAGGGGGTTTCTGTGGCTACACCTTC. Translated: CASSAGTGGFCGYTF.

This sequence joins TRBV6-1 and TRBJ2-1; no clear D. Germline V gene data show CDR1 as MNHNS and CDR2 as SASEGT. CDR3 length: 14 amino acids. Trimming pared 7 bases from V and 6 bases from J, leaving 16 bases between. The CDR3 spells CASTLSLVSNEQFF. CDR3 sequence (DNA): TGTGCCAGCACCTTATCCCTGGTGAGCAATGAGCAGTTCTTC.

The gene calls are TRBV5-6 and TRBJ1-5, with D possibly matching TRBD1 (5 bases). Between the trimmed V and J ends, which lost 0 bases and 9 bases, there was a span of 13 bases. CDR1 SGHDT and CDR2 YYEEEE come from the germline V gene. The CDR3 consists of 14 residues. In DNA, the CDR3 is TGTGCCAGCAGCTTGGGTGGGGGGGATGGGCCCCAGCATTTT. Translation: CASSLGGGDGPQHF.

J is TRBJ2-2 and V is TRBV4-1, with TRBD1 as a possible D gene (6 bases). This CDR3 has 15 residues. V was clipped by 2 bases and J by 5 bases, with 12 bases between them. Germline CDR1 MGHRA, CDR2 YSYEKL. The CDR3 DNA reads as TGCGCCAGCAGCCAACCTACCAGGGGTACCGGGGAGCTGTTTTTT. Translating it yields CASSQPTRGTGELFF.

The V and J genes are TRBV5-4 and TRBJ1-2, with D tentatively TRBD1 (5 bases). In germline, CDR1 is SGHNT, CDR2 YYREEE (reference sequence). The CDR3 loop spans 14 amino acids. V shed 2 bases and J shed 0 bases, with 8 bases lying between them. The CDR3 sequence: CASSLMTANYGYTF. The CDR3 bases are TGTGCCAGCAGCTTAATGACAGCTAACTATGGCTACACCTTC.

The chain links TRBV19 to TRBJ2-2; tentative D call: TRBD2 (5 bases). Trimming took off 7 bases at V and 2 bases at J, with 11 bases between the two ends. There are 14 residues in the CDR3. The V gene's germline CDR1 is LNHDA and CDR2 SQIVND (reference sequence). CDR3 protein: CASTLGINTGELFF. The CDR3 DNA reads TGTGCCAGTACGCTCGGGATCAACACCGGGGAGCTGTTTTTT.

The chain uses TRBV27 and TRBJ1-4; 11 bases are a match to TRBD1. CDR1 is MNHEY and CDR2 is SMNVEV in the germline V gene (reference sequence). V shed 5 bases and J 4 bases; nucleotides not matched to a gene: 12. The CDR3 loop spans 18 amino acids. The CDR3 region has the DNA TGTGCCAGCAGTACACGGACAGGGGGCGAGAGGGGTAATGAAAAACTGTTTTTT. Translation gives CASSTRTGGERGNEKLFF.

This sequence joins TRBV4-2 and TRBJ2-7, with 9 nucleotides matching TRBD2. Germline V CDR1 and CDR2: LGHNA, YNFKEQ. The CDR3 has 15 amino acids. V gave up 6 bases and J gave up 0 bases; unmatched junction bases: 6. CDR3 in amino acids: CASRLTSGHSYEQYF. Here the CDR3 DNA reads TGTGCCAGCAGACTGACTAGCGGACACTCCTACGAGCAGTACTTC.

The chain couples TRBV11-2 to TRBJ1-1; D ambiguous. The CDR3 is 14 residues long. The germline V gene encodes CDR1 SGHAT and CDR2 FQNNGV. Trimming pared 1 base from V and 1 base from J, leaving 7 bases between. This chain's CDR3 is CASSLAGRNTEAFF. In nucleotides, the CDR3 is TGTGCCAGCAGCTTAGCTGGCCGGAACACTGAAGCTTTCTTT.

The gene calls are TRBV20-1 and TRBJ2-1, with D perhaps matching TRBD2 (6 bases). Germline V gene sequence: CDR1 DFQATT, CDR2 SNEGSKA (reference sequence). Trimming took 6 bases from V and 10 from J, leaving 13 bases between them. The length of the CDR3 is 11 residues. This CDR3 reads CSAMSGPEQFF. DNA of the CDR3: TGCAGTGCGATGAGCGGGCCAGAGCAGTTCTTC.

The chain is built from TRBV10-3 and TRBJ1-1; perhaps TRBD1 as D (5 bases). The CDR3 is 14 amino acids. The germline gives CDR1 ENHRY, CDR2 SYGVKD. V lost 6 bases and J lost 1, with 12 bases in between. The CDR3 region has the DNA TGTGCCATCAGCCTAACAGGAGAGAACACTGAAGCTTTCTTT. Its translation: CAISLTGENTEAFF.

The table lists this clone with a few counts. At the DNA level, this CDR3 is encoded by other sequences in the same sample as well. This chain joins TRBV4-1 and TRBJ1-2; 8 bases agree with TRBD1. CDR3 length equals 16 residues. Germline CDR1 is MGHRA and CDR2 is YSYEKL. The V gene end was trimmed by 1 base and the J gene end by 6 bases; junction bases not matched to a gene: 10. The CDR3 nucleotides are TGCGCCAGCAGCCAAGTGCAAGGTTCAGGGGGCGATGGCTACACCTTC. This gives the protein CASSQVQGSGGDGYTF.

This CDR3 is CASSQTGDTEAFF. The CDR3 coding sequence is TGTGCCAGCAGCCAGACAGGGGACACTGAAGCTTTCTTT. V usage is TRBV11-2 and J usage is TRBJ1-1; 8 nucleotides agree with TRBD1. Germline V gene data show CDR1 as SGHAT and CDR2 as FQNNGV. J was trimmed by 3 bases and V by 5 bases; bases with no gene match: 2. This CDR3 region has 13 residues.